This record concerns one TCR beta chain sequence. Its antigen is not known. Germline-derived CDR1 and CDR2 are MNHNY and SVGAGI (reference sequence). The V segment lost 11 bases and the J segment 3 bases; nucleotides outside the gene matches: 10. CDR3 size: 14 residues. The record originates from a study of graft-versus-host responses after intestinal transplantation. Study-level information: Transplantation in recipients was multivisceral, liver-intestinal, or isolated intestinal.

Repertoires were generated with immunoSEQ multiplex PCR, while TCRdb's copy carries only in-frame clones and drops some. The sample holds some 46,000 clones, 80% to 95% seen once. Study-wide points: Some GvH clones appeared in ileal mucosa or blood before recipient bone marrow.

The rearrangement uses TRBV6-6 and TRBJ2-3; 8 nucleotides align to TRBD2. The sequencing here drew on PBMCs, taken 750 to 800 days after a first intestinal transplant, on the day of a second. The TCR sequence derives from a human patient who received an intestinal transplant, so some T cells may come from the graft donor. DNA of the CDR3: TGTGCCGGGGCTCCAGCGGGAGCGACAGATACGCAGTATTTT. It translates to CAGAPAGATDTQYF.